This T cell receptor (beta chain) was captured in a study of T cells in Graves' hyperthyroidism and ophthalmopathy. Newly diagnosed hyperthyroidism patients aged 18 to 65 years had disease lasting under 2 months. Authors of the study amplified TCR beta CDR3 regions from RNA transcripts. A set of HTBI primers served as the primers for a first-round RT-PCR of the TCR CDR3. From the multiplex PCR reads, TCRdb called clonotypes with MiXCR, one entry per CDR3 protein. The sample includes under 300,000 distinct CDR3 sequences, about 14% of them seen just once. This clonotype was counted at least ten times. The length of the CDR3 is 14 residues. Trimming shortened V by 4 bases and J by 1 base, and 9 bases separated the two germline ends. Germline V lookup: CDR1 KGHDR, CDR2 SFDVKD.

The rearrangement links TRBV24-1 to TRBJ1-1; D unclear. The TCR was taken from a woman in her forties with Graves' hyperthyroidism that later progressed to Graves' ophthalmopathy. The sample taken for sequencing was blood. The CDR3 sequence is CATSDRRGNTEAFF. In nucleotides, the CDR3 is TGTGCCACCAGTGACCGGCGGGGGAACACTGAAGCTTTCTTT.